This TCR beta chain was identified in a study of early T cells in non-severe SARS-CoV-2 infection. TCRdb recomputed calls from the 5' RACE reads with MiXCR, one row per CDR3 protein. The table has 95,000 to 150,000 distinct CDR3 sequences, about 15% seen once. This clonotype was seen a handful of times. This clonotype was sampled from an adult who was a healthcare worker with PCR-confirmed SARS-CoV-2 infection or an uninfected control (not recorded which). Sequenced input: whole blood.

Here the CDR3 DNA reads TGTGCCAGCAGCCAGAAGGACACTCAGACCACCTTC. Amino acids: CASSQKDTQTTF. This chain uses TRBV3-1 with TRBJ1-2; D might be TRBD1 (5 bases). V lost 3 bases, J lost 13 bases, and 15 bases lay in between. The CDR3 totals 12 residues. From germline, CDR1 is LGHDT and CDR2 YNNKEL (reference sequence).